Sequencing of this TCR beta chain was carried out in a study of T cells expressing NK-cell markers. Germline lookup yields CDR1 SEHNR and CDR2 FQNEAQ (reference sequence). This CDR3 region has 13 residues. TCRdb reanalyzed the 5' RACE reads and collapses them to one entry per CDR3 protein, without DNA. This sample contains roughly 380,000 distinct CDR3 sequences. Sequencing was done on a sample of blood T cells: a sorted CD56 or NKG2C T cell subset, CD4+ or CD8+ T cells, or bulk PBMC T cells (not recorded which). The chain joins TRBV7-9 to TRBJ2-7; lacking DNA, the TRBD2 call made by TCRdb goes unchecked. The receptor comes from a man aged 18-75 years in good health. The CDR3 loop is CASGRAGAYEQYF.